This entry lists 23 T cell receptor beta chains sequenced from one sample in a study of cytomegalovirus exposure and HLA in healthy donors. The primer mix had 60 Vbeta and 13 Jbeta primers. Some clones are missing from TCRdb's copy, which holds only in-frame ones; the method was immunoSEQ multiplex PCR. The sample lists approximately 190,000 clones; about four fifths were seen once. The sequenced sample was PBMCs. The receptors derive from a woman aged 25 to 45 in good health and CMV-seropositive.

This clone appeared a few times. The chain joins TRBV29-1 to TRBJ2-5, with a possible D match to TRBD2 (5 bases). The CDR3 spans 13 residues. Trimming left V 3 bases short and J 10 bases short, with 18 bases between. Germline V gives CDR1 SQVTM, CDR2 ANQGSEA. CDR3 DNA sequence: TGCAGCGTTGAGTCCTACAGTACGACTATCCAGTACTTC. The encoded protein is CSVESYSTTIQYF.

The chain combines TRBV5-1 with TRBJ2-2; maybe TRBD2 (5 bases). Germline V lookup: CDR1 SGHRS, CDR2 YFSETQ. Trimming pared 4 bases from V and 2 bases from J, leaving 12 bases between. The CDR3 length is 15 residues. In nucleotides, the CDR3 is TGCGCCAGCAGCACCCCGGGGAAAAACACCGGGGAGCTGTTTTTT. This sequence encodes CASSTPGKNTGELFF.

This clone was found once. This sequence joins TRBV4-2 and TRBJ2-3; 13 bases fit TRBD2. The V segment lost 4 bases and the J segment 8 bases; nucleotides outside the gene matches: 6. CDR1 and CDR2 (germline): LGHNA, YNFKEQ. CDR3 length: 15 residues. CDR3 coding DNA: TGTGCCAGCAGCCCTGATACTAGCGGGGGGGGTACGCAGTATTTT. It is translated as CASSPDTSGGGTQYF.

V gene TRBV6-6 combines with J gene TRBJ1-1; D is unresolved. Trimming took off 0 bases at V and 8 bases at J, with 10 bases between the two ends. The CDR3 has 13 amino acids. Germline V lookup: CDR1 MNHNY, CDR2 SVGAGI (reference sequence). This CDR3 reads CASSYSREGEAFF. In nucleotides, the CDR3 is TGTGCCAGCAGTTACTCGAGGGAGGGAGAAGCTTTCTTT.

The chain carries TRBV27 and TRBJ2-7; D is undetermined. The V gene's germline CDR1 is MNHEY and CDR2 SMNVEV (reference sequence). This CDR3 is built from 13 residues. The V gene lost 2 bases and the J gene lost 4 bases, with 9 bases spanning the gap. CDR3 in DNA: TGTGCCAGCAGTTTAGGGTACGGGTACGAGCAGTACTTC. It encodes CASSLGYGYEQYF.

This clone showed up just a few times. V gene TRBV7-6 combines with J gene TRBJ2-2; the match to TRBD2 covers 7 bases. This CDR3 is 17 amino acids long. V was clipped by 1 base and J by 5 bases; unmatched bases: 10. Germline CDR1 reads SGHVS; CDR2 reads FNYEAQ. The CDR3 loop is CASSLVSSAGATGELFF. The CDR3 bases are TGTGCCAGCAGCTTAGTTTCCTCGGCGGGAGCGACCGGGGAGCTGTTTTTT.

The chain recombines TRBV19 with TRBJ1-4, with 7 bases aligning to TRBD1. With V trimmed by 5 bases and J by 7 bases, 10 bases remained unmatched. Looked up from germline, CDR1 is LNHDA and CDR2 is SQIVND (reference sequence). The CDR3 covers 15 residues. Written as DNA, the CDR3 is TGTGCCAGTAGTTCCTACAGGGGAGCAGCTGAAAAACTGTTTTTT. It specifies CASSSYRGAAEKLFF. Together with reference TRBV19 and TRBJ1-4, the CDR3 gives the full variable domain: DGGITQSPKYLFRKEGQNVTLSCEQNLNHDAMYWYRQDPGQGLRLIYYSQIVNDFQKGDIAEGYSVSREKKESFPLTVTSAQKNPTAFYLCASSSYRGAAEKLFFGSGTQLSVL.

This chain joins TRBV7-8 and TRBJ1-5, with 7 bases fitting TRBD1. The CDR3 is made up of 18 amino acids. J was trimmed by 3 bases and V by 1 base; bases with no gene match: 12. CDR1 is SGHVS and CDR2 is FQNEAQ in the germline V gene. CDR3 sequence reads: CASSLGLWTGETNQPQHF. For the CDR3, the DNA is TGTGCCAGCAGCTTAGGGCTGTGGACAGGAGAAACCAATCAGCCCCAGCATTTT. Full variable domain (remainder filled in from reference TRBV7-8 and TRBJ1-5): GAGVSQSPRYKVAKRGQDVALRCDPISGHVSLFWYQQALGQGPEFLTYFQNEAQLDKSGLPSDRFFAERPEGSVSTLKIQRTQQEDSAVYLCASSLGLWTGETNQPQHFGDGTRLSIL.

V and J are TRBV19 and TRBJ2-3, with 11 bases lining up with TRBD2. In germline, CDR1 is LNHDA, CDR2 SQIVND (reference sequence). This CDR3 comprises 16 residues. The J segment lost 3 bases and the V segment lost 6 bases, leaving 8 bases of the junction unmatched. CDR3 residues: CASRPPGLAATDTQYF. In DNA, the CDR3 is TGTGCCAGTAGACCTCCGGGACTAGCGGCTACAGATACGCAGTATTTT.

The genes are TRBV29-1 and TRBJ2-1; 9 bases map to TRBD1. J gave up 2 bases and V 6 bases, and 2 bases lay outside the gene matches. CDR1 SQVTM and CDR2 ANQGSEA come from the germline V gene. This CDR3 spans 13 amino acids. DNA for the CDR3: TGCAGCGTGGGGGACAGGGCCTACAATGAGCAGTTCTTC. Amino acids: CSVGDRAYNEQFF.

The CDR3 DNA follows: TGCGCCAGCAGCCACTCGCGGGAGGGTTGGACAGATACGCAGTATTTT. It is translated as CASSHSREGWTDTQYF. The rearrangement joins TRBV4-1 to TRBJ2-3; 9 bases match TRBD2. The CDR3 covers 16 residues. Germline CDR1 MGHRA, CDR2 YSYEKL. V lost 3 bases to trimming and J lost 3 bases; unmatched junction nucleotides: 7.

The rearrangement links TRBV2 to TRBJ1-5, with D possibly being TRBD1 (5 bases). Germline loops: CDR1 SNHLY, CDR2 FYNNEI. V was shortened by 9 bases and J by 5 bases, with 14 bases between the two germline ends. The CDR3 runs to 13 residues. CDR3 loop: CASWGGFDQPQHF. For the CDR3, the DNA is TGTGCCAGTTGGGGCGGTTTTGATCAGCCCCAGCATTTT. The full variable domain, with the rest looked up from reference TRBV2 and TRBJ1-5, is EPEVTQTPSHQVTQMGQEVILRCVPISNHLYFYWYRQILGQKVEFLVSFYNNEISEKSEIFDDQFSVERPDGSNFTLKIRSTKLEDSAMYFCASWGGFDQPQHFGDGTRLSIL.

The chain carries TRBV6-1 and TRBJ2-5; 9 bases map to TRBD2. The CDR3 covers 13 residues. The V segment lost 11 bases and the J segment 5 bases; nucleotides outside the gene matches: 9. Germline values: CDR1 MNHNS, CDR2 SASEGT. The CDR3 DNA reads TGTGCCGGCGCGGGAGGGTTAGGGGAGACCCAGTACTTC. Amino acid sequence: CAGAGGLGETQYF.

In its sample, this clone was seen a few times. The genes are TRBV19 and TRBJ2-7; TRBD1 matches 7 bases. With V trimmed by 6 bases and J by 2 bases, 10 bases remained unmatched. Germline values: CDR1 LNHDA, CDR2 SQIVND (reference sequence). The CDR3 runs 15 residues. The DNA of the CDR3 is TGTGCCAGTAGGGGGTCCCGGGACAGACCCTACGAGCAGTACTTC. This sequence encodes CASRGSRDRPYEQYF.

This rearrangement joins TRBV29-1 to TRBJ2-5; D is uncertain. V lost 5 bases, J lost 2 bases, and 3 bases lay in between. The length of the CDR3 is 10 residues. Germline V CDR1 and CDR2: SQVTM, ANQGSEA. The CDR3: CSVQQETQYF. CDR3 sequence (DNA): TGCAGCGTTCAGCAAGAGACCCAGTACTTC.

The chain has TRBV5-4 and TRBJ2-7, with D tentatively TRBD2 (6 bases). CDR3 length equals 15 residues. In germline, CDR1 is SGHNT, CDR2 YYREEE (reference sequence). V lost 4 bases and J lost 6, with 20 bases in between. The CDR3 here is CASSPVGGTSPEQYF. The CDR3 coding sequence is TGTGCCAGCAGCCCCGTGGGCGGGACGTCGCCCGAGCAGTACTTC.

The chain recombines TRBV6-5 with TRBJ2-2; D possibly corresponds to TRBD2 (5 bases). V gave up 6 bases and J gave up 7 bases, with 15 bases separating them. Germline loops: CDR1 MNHEY, CDR2 SVGAGI. The CDR3 spans 14 residues. CDR3 nucleotide sequence: TGTGCCAGCAGGACCCTTGGAGGCTTCGGGGAGCTGTTTTTT. Its translation is CASRTLGGFGELFF.

The rearrangement uses TRBV5-4 and TRBJ1-2; 8 nucleotides match TRBD1. Per the germline V gene, CDR1 is SGHNT and CDR2 is YYREEE (reference sequence). V gave up 0 bases and J gave up 6 bases; unmatched junction bases: 1. CDR3 length: 13 amino acids. The CDR3 DNA reads as TGTGCCAGCAGCTTGGCAGGGGGCGATGGCTACACCTTC. It yields the protein CASSLAGGDGYTF.

CDR3 nucleotide sequence: TGCGCCAGCAGCTTGAGATGGGGCAGGGCGGACACTGAAGCTTTCTTT. This encodes CASSLRWGRADTEAFF. The J gene is TRBJ1-1, the V gene TRBV5-1; tentatively, D is TRBD1 (5 bases). This CDR3 is 16 amino acids long. Trimming removed 1 base from V and 3 bases from J, with 16 bases in between. CDR1 SGHRS and CDR2 YFSETQ come from the germline V gene.

The chain employs TRBV7-9 and TRBJ1-3, with no clear D. CDR1 and CDR2 (germline): SEHNR, FQNEAQ (reference sequence). Trimming stripped 5 bases from V and 0 bases from J, with 14 bases between. This CDR3 has 16 residues. DNA for the CDR3: TGTGCCAGCAGCCCCGCGGAAACCAGCTCTGGAAACACCATATATTTT. Translating it yields CASSPAETSSGNTIYF.

The rearrangement uses TRBV19 and TRBJ2-5; a possible D gene is TRBD1 (6 bases). CDR1 and CDR2 from the germline V gene are LNHDA and SQIVND (reference sequence). The CDR3 runs to 15 residues. The V end lost 3 bases, the J end lost 3 bases, and 14 bases lay between the germline ends. CDR3 bases: TGTGCCAGTAGTATCGGATCCAGGGGCGAAGAGACCCAGTACTTC. Residues: CASSIGSRGEETQYF.

In this sample, this clone turned up a few times. V usage is TRBV13 and J usage is TRBJ2-3, with D hard to call. The germline V gene encodes CDR1 PRHDT and CDR2 FYEKMQ (reference sequence). The CDR3 sequence is 12 residues long. Trimming shortened V by 3 bases and J by 4 bases, and 5 bases separated the two germline ends. The CDR3 nucleotides are TGTGCCAGCAGCTTCCCCGCAGATACGCAGTATTTT. As protein: CASSFPADTQYF. The full variable domain, its missing parts supplied by reference TRBV13 and TRBJ2-3, is AAGVIQSPRHLIKEKRETATLKCYPIPRHDTVYWYQQGPGQDPQFLISFYEKMQSDKGSIPDRFSAQQFSDYHSELNMSSLELGDSALYFCASSFPADTQYFGPGTRLTVL.

The CDR3 DNA reads TGTGCCAGCAGTGCGGGTGTCAGGGGCTACACCTTC. As protein: CASSAGVRGYTF. This chain connects TRBV6-5 to TRBJ1-2; D gene uncertain. V was pared by 5 bases and J by 8 bases, with 12 bases between. Per the germline V gene, CDR1 is MNHEY and CDR2 is SVGAGI. The CDR3 is made up of 12 amino acids.